The T cell receptor (beta chain) under discussion was sequenced for a study of cytomegalovirus exposure and HLA in healthy donors. Across the study: HLA-typed donors were the source of roughly 85 million unique TCRs held in an early data release. General observations from the study: Analysis performed later found more than 15,000 TCR beta sequences associated with HLA alleles at 0.05 false discovery rate. Analyses of presence/absence relied on an assumption of roughly uniform sequencing depth across donors. TRBV6-2, TRBV6-3 and other indistinguishable V segments were excluded.

With regard to this clone: Its specificity is not known.

V gave up 3 bases and J gave up 2 bases; unmatched junction bases: 2. The CDR3 contains 13 residues. The germline gives CDR1 SGHRS, CDR2 YFSETQ. The PCR had 60 Vbeta and 13 Jbeta primers. Produced via immunoSEQ multiplex PCR; TCRdb's table is partial and in-frame only. The sample lists 120,000 to 150,000 clones; 64% were seen once. What was sequenced was PBMCs. The chain links TRBV5-1 to TRBJ2-7; TRBD2 aligns across 7 bases. The sequence was collected from a woman in her 30s in good health and CMV-seropositive. The CDR3 protein is CASSSRGAYEQYF. The CDR3 DNA is TGCGCCAGCAGCTCCCGGGGGGCCTACGAGCAGTACTTC.